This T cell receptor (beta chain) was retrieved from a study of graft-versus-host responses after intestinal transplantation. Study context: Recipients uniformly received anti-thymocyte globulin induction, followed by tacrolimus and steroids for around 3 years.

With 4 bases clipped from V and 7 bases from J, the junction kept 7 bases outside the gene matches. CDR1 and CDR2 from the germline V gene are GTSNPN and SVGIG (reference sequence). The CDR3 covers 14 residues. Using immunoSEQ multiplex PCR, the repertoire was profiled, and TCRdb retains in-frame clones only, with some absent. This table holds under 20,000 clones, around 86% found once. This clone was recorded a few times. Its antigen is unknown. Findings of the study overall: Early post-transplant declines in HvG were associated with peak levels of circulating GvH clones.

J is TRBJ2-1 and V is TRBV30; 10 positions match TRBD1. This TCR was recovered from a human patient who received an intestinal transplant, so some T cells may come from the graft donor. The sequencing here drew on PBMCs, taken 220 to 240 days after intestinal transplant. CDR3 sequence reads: CAWNERTGGNEQFF. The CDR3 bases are TGTGCCTGGAACGAACGGACAGGGGGGAATGAGCAGTTCTTC.